This TCR beta chain was obtained from a study of blood T cell repertoires in COVID-19 (dated by TCRdb to about 2020). Describing the broader study: Collaborator samples came from the United States, Italy and Spain and covered acute and convalescent phases of COVID-19. Samples came from the ongoing ImmuneRACE study (first 160 participants) plus 1,254 subjects from 6 global collaborators. The material from the prospective study consisted of cDNA or gDNA derived from T cells, B-cell-depleted T cells, or PBMCs. Subjects who had been exposed to COVID-19, were actively infected with it, or had recovered from it provided the deeply sampled blood TCRbeta repertoires that made up the dataset. Sample metadata almost always included a de-identified subject ID, COVID-19 status, age in years and sex. The repertoires were released in a freely available public database meant as a resource for research on the immune response to SARS-CoV-2. Where available, HLA class I and class II types were taken from metadata supplied by the sample provider and were not determined by assay-based typing.

One collaborating source in Seattle enrolled patients during active infection and followed them longitudinally through the course of disease. The collaborating institutions used their own protocols to collect whole blood in K2EDTA tubes. For TCRbeta analysis, collaborators shipped samples in one of three forms: frozen whole blood, isolated PBMCs, or DNA extracted from either of those sample types. The immunoSEQ Assay, a bias-controlled multiplex PCR, was used to amplify TCRbeta CDR3 regions from genomic DNA. For the original study's pipeline: Nucleated cell counts per sample were estimated from amplification of reference gene primers within the assay. Sequence reads were collapsed and filtered to measure the absolute abundance of every unique TCRbeta CDR3 rearrangement. For each sample, productive Simpson clonality was calculated as the square root of Simpson's diversity index across productive rearrangements. TCRdb carries this immuneACCESS record with in-frame sequences only. Its versions omit some clonotypes, under half of them owing to an unresolved V gene in the studies checked, with the rest unexplained. Clone size and the V and J calls come from that table; the DNA yielded D and trimming. This sample comprises about 38,000 clones, around 90% of them detected only once. 4% to 5.5% of the sample is held by the ten biggest clonotypes.

The germline V gene (reference sequence) provides CDR1 LNHDA and CDR2 SQIVND. The CDR3, from cysteine to phenylalanine, totals 11 residues. Only CDR3 DNA is held: 33 bases, read in frame from base 1. V sheds 6 bases and J sheds 5 bases, leaving 7 bases between their ends. The research as a whole found: How much clinical and demographic metadata was included differed by source and by participant, and the metadata was provided uncurated.

In regard to this clone: Its antigen target is currently unknown. The sample holds no much larger clone one base away, and base qualities are not on file.

Sequenced: peripheral blood. The rearranged segments are TRBV19 and TRBJ1-1; no D gene can be assigned with confidence. This TCR came from a man in his sixties with COVID-19, enrolled during active disease. The CDR3 is CASREGTEAFF. The base sequence is TGTGCCAGTAGAGAGGGTACTGAAGCTTTCTTT.